The entry below gives a single TCR beta chain sequence along with its context. This sample is drawn from a study of blood T cell repertoires in COVID-19. How the authors handled the data: Estimated nucleated cell counts came from reference gene primer amplification. Generated by immunoSEQ multiplex PCR, the TCRdb table keeps only in-frame clones and is missing some. V and J calls and clone size follow that table, whereas D and trimming were derived from the DNA. The data contain about 42,000 clones, roughly 89% of them seen just once; the ten biggest clones take up roughly 0.39%. This CDR3 is built from 14 residues. Germline assignment: CDR1 MNHEY and CDR2 SVGEGT. V lost 6 bases to trimming and J lost 5 bases, with 16 bases between them.

The TCR originated in a human donor in a cohort sampled during active COVID-19. The V call is TRBV6-2 or TRBV6-3, the J call TRBJ1-1; the D is unclear. Sequencing was performed on peripheral blood. The CDR3 here is CASSPIRSGTEAFF. The CDR3 nucleotides read TGTGCCAGCAGCCCGATCCGTTCGGGAACTGAAGCTTTCTTT.